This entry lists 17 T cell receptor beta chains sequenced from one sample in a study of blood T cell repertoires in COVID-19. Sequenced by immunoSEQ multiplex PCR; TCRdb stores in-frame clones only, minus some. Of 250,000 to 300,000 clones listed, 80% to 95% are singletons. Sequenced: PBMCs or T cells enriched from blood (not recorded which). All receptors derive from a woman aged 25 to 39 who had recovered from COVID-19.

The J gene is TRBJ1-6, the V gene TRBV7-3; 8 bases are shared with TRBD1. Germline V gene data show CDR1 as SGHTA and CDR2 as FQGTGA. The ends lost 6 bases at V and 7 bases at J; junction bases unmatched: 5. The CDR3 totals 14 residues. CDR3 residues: CASRSGGANSPLHF. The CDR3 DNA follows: TGTGCCAGCAGATCAGGGGGCGCGAATTCACCCCTCCACTTT. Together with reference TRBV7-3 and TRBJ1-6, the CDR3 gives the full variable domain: GAGVSQTPSNKVTEKGKYVELRCDPISGHTALYWYRQSLGQGPEFLIYFQGTGAADDSGLPNDRFFAVRPEGSVSTLKIQRTERGDSAVYLCASRSGGANSPLHFGNGTRLTVT.

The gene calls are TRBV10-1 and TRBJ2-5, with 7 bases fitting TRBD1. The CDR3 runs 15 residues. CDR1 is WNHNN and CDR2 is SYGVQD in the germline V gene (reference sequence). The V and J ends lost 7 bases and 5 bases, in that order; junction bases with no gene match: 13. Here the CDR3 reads CASNWDRPREETQYF. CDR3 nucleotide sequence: TGCGCCAGCAATTGGGACAGACCAAGGGAGGAGACCCAGTACTTC.

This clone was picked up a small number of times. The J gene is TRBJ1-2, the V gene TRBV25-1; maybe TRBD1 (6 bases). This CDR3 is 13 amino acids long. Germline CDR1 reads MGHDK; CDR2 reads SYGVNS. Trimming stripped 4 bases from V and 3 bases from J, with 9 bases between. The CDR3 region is CASSGTGHYGYTF. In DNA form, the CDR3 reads TGTGCCAGCAGTGGCACAGGGCACTATGGCTACACCTTC.

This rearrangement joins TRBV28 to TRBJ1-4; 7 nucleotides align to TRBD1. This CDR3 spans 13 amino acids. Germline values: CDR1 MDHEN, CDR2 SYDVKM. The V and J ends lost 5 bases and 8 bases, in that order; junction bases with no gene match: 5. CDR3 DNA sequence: TGTGCCAGCAGTCAAGGCAGGGGGGAAAAACTGTTTTTT. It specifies CASSQGRGEKLFF.

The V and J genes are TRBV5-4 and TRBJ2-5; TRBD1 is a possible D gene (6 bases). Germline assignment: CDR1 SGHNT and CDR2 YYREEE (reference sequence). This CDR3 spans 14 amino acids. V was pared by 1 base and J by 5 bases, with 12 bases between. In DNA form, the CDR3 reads TGTGCCAGCAGCTTGCGGCAGGGGAAGGAGACCCAGTACTTC. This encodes CASSLRQGKETQYF.

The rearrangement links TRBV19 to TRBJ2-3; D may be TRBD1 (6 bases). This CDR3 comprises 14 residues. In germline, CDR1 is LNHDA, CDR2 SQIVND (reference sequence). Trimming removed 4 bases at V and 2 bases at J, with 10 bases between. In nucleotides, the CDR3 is TGTGCCAGTAGTAGCACAGGGACCACAGATACGCAGTATTTT. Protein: CASSSTGTTDTQYF.

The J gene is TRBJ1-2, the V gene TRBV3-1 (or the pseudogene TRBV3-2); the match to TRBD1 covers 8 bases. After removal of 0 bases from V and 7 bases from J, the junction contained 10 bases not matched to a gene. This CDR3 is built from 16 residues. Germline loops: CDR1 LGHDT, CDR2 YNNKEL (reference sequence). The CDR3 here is CASSQDLDRVSAGYTF. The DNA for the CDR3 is TGTGCCAGCAGCCAAGATTTGGACAGGGTATCGGCTGGCTACACCTTC.

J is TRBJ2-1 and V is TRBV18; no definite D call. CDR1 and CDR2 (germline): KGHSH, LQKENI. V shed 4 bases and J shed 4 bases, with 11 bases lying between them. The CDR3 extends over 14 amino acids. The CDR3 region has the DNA TGTGCCAGCTCACTTAGCCGTATGTACAATGAGCAGTTCTTC. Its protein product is CASSLSRMYNEQFF. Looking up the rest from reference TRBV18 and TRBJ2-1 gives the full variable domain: NAGVMQNPRHLVRRRGQEARLRCSPMKGHSHVYWYRQLPEEGLKFMVYLQKENIIDESGMPKERFSAEFPKEGPSILRIQQVVRGDSAAYFCASSLSRMYNEQFFGPGTRLTVL.

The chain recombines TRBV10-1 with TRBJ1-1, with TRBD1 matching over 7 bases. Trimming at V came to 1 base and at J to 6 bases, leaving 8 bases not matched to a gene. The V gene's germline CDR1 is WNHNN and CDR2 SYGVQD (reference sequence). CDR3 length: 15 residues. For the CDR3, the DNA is TGCGCCAGCAGTGAGTTGGTTGTAGGGACAGCTGAAGCTTTCTTT. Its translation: CASSELVVGTAEAFF.

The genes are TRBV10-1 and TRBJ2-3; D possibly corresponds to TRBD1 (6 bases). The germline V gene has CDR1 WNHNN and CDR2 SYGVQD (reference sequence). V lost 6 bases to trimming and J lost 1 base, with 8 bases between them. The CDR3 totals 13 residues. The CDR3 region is CASRGHGTDTQYF. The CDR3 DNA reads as TGCGCCAGCAGGGGACATGGCACAGATACGCAGTATTTT.

The DNA for the CDR3 is TGTGCCAGCAGCTCATACGGGACTAGCGGAGCCTACAATGAGCAGTTCTTC. The encoded protein is CASSSYGTSGAYNEQFF. The chain links TRBV7-9 to TRBJ2-1; 11 bases match TRBD2. This CDR3 has 17 amino acids. V shed 4 bases, J shed 2 bases, and the junction held 7 bases outside the gene matches. Germline lookup yields CDR1 SEHNR and CDR2 FQNEAQ (reference sequence).

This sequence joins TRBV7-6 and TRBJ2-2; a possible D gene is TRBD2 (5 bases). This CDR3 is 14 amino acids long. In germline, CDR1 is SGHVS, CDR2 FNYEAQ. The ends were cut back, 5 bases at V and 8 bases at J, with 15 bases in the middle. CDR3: CASSATTTRGELFF. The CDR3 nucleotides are TGTGCCAGCAGCGCGACAACCACTAGGGGGGAGCTGTTTTTT. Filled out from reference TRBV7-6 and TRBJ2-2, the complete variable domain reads GAGVSQSPRYKVTKRGQDVALRCDPISGHVSLYWYRQALGQGPEFLTYFNYEAQQDKSGLPNDRFSAERPEGSISTLTIQRTEQRDSAMYRCASSATTTRGELFFGEGSRLTVL.

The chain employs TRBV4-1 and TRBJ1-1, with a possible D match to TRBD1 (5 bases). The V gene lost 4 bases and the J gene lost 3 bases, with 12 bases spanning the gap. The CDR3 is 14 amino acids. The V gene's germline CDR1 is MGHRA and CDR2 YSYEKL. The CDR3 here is CASSRREGDTEAFF. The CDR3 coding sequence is TGCGCCAGCAGCCGCAGGGAGGGAGACACTGAAGCTTTCTTT.

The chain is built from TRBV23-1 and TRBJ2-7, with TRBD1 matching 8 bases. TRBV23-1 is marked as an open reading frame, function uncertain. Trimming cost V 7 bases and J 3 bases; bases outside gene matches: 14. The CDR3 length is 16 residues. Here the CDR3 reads CASKPGLGTGVYEQYF. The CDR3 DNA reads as TGCGCCAGCAAGCCAGGTCTCGGGACAGGCGTCTACGAGCAGTACTTC.

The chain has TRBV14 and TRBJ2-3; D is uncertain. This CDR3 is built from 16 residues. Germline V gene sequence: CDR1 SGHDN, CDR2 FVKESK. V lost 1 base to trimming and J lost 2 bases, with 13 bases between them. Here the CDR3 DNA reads TGTGCCAGCAGCCAAGGGGCCGGATCCTACACAGATACGCAGTATTTT. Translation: CASSQGAGSYTDTQYF.

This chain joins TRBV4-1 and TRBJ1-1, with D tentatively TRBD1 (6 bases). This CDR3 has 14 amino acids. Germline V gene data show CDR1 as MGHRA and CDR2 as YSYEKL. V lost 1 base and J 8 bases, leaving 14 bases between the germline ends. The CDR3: CASSQGLAQGEAFF. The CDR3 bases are TGCGCCAGCAGCCAAGGGTTGGCACAGGGAGAAGCTTTCTTT.

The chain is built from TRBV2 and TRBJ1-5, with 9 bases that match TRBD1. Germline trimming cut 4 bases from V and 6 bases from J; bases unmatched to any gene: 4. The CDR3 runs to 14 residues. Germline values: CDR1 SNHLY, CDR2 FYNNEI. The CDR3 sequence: CASSGTGGSQPQHF. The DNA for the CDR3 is TGTGCCAGCAGTGGTACAGGGGGCTCTCAGCCCCAGCATTTT. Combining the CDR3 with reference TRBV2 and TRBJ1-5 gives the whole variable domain EPEVTQTPSHQVTQMGQEVILRCVPISNHLYFYWYRQILGQKVEFLVSFYNNEISEKSEIFDDQFSVERPDGSNFTLKIRSTKLEDSAMYFCASSGTGGSQPQHFGDGTRLSIL.